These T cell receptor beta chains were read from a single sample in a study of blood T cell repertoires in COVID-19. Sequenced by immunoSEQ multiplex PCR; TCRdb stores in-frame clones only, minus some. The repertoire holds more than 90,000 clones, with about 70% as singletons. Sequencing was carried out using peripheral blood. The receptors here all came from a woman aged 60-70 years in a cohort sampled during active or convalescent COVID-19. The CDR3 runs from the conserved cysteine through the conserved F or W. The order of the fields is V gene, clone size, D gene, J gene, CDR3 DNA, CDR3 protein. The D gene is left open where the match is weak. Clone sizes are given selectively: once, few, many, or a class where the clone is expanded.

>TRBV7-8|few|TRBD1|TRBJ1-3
TGTGCCAGCAGCTTAGCTAATTACCCGGGACAGGGGAGAGGAAACACCATATATTTT
CASSLANYPGQGRGNTIYF
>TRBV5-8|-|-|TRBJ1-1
TGTGCCAGCAGCTTGGACGCAGGGAACACTGAAGCTTTCTTT
CASSLDAGNTEAFF
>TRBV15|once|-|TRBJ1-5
TGTGCCACCAGCAGAGACATCGGGGGGGTCAATCAGCCCCAGCATTTT
CATSRDIGGVNQPQHF
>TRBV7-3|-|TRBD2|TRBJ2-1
TGTGCCAGCAGCCGGACTAGCGGGGAGTACAATGAGCAGTTCTTC
CASSRTSGEYNEQFF
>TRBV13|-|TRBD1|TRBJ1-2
TGTGCCAGCAGCTTACCCGCCTATATGGGACAGGGACGGTTTGCGTATGGCTACACCTTC
CASSLPAYMGQGRFAYGYTF
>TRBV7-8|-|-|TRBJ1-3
TGTGCCAGCAGCGGAACTTGGACAGCCAACTCTGGAAACACCATATATTTT
CASSGTWTANSGNTIYF
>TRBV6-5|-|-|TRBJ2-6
TGTGCCAGCAGTCTTAATGGGGCCAACGTCCTGACTTTC
CASSLNGANVLTF
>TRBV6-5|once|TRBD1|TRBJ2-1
TGTGCCAGCAGTTACTCCGGGACAGTCTACAATGAGCAGTTCTTC
CASSYSGTVYNEQFF
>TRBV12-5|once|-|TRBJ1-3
TGTGCTAGTGGTTTAGAAACAGGGTCTGGAAACACCATATATTTT
CASGLETGSGNTIYF
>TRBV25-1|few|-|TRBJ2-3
TGTGCCAGCAGTGATGCCTCAGGTGGAGATACGCAGTATTTT
CASSDASGGDTQYF
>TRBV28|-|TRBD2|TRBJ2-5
TGTGCCACCAGCAAGTCTGGACTAGCGGTGGAGACCCAGTACTTC
CATSKSGLAVETQYF
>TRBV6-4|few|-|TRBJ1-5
TGTGCCAGCAGTACACACCCGGGGAGCAATCAGCCCCAGCATTTT
CASSTHPGSNQPQHF
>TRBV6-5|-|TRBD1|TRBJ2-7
TGTGCCAGCACCACGGACAGGGGCTACGAGCAGTACTTC
CASTTDRGYEQYF
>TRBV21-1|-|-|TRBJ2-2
TGTGCCAGCAATCGGCGGGATAGTGGCGGGGAGCTGTTTTTT
CASNRRDSGGELFF
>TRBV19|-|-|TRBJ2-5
TGTGCCAGTAGTACACCGTTTAGGCAGGGGTCCGAGACCCAGTACTTC
CASSTPFRQGSETQYF
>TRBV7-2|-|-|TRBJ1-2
TGTGCCAGCAGCTTATCGCAGGGAGGGTATGGCTACACCTTC
CASSLSQGGYGYTF
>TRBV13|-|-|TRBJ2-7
TGTGCCAGCAGCGCCTCGGTTTCCTACGAGCAGTACTTC
CASSASVSYEQYF
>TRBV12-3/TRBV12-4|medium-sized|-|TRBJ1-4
TGTGCCAGCACCTATGGACAGTCTGAAAAACTGTTTTTT
CASTYGQSEKLFF
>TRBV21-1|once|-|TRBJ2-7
TGTGCCAGCAGCCCGGAGGTCACAACCTACGAGCAGTACTTC
CASSPEVTTYEQYF
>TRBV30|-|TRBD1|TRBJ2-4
TGTGCCTGGAGACAGGGGGCCAAAAACATTCAGTACTTC
CAWRQGAKNIQYF